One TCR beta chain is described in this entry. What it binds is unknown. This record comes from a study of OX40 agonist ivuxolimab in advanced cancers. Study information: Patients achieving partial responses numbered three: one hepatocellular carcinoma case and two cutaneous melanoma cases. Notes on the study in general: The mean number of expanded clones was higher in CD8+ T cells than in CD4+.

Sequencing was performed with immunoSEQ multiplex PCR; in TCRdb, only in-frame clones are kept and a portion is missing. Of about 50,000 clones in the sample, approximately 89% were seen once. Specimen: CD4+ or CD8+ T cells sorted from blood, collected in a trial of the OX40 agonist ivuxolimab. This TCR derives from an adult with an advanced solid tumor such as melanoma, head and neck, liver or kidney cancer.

CDR3 residues: CTSRSISGSYNEQFF. CDR3 nucleotide sequence: TGCACCAGCAGGTCAATTAGCGGCTCCTACAATGAGCAGTTCTTC. The chain recombines TRBV1 with TRBJ2-1; TRBD2, as called in the table, went unchecked against the DNA. TRBV1 is shown as a pseudogene. The CDR3 covers 15 residues.